This TCR beta chain was recorded in a study of OX40 agonist ivuxolimab in advanced cancers. CDR3 length: 14 amino acids. Trimming pared 3 bases from V and 5 bases from J, leaving 14 bases between. The germline V gene has CDR1 SGHDN and CDR2 FVKESK. Assay: immunoSEQ multiplex PCR; the TCRdb copy retains only in-frame clones and omits some. The sample contains about 20,000 clones, approximately 82% of which appear only once. The receptor comes from an adult with an advanced solid tumor such as melanoma, head and neck, liver or kidney cancer. The genes are TRBV14 and TRBJ2-7, with D possibly matching TRBD1 (6 bases). The sequencing here drew on CD4+ or CD8+ T cells sorted from blood, taken in a trial of the OX40 agonist ivuxolimab. The CDR3 reads CASSHFTGSNEQYF. For the CDR3, the DNA is TGTGCCAGCAGCCATTTTACAGGGTCCAACGAGCAGTACTTC. The entire variable domain, with the rest obtained from reference TRBV14 and TRBJ2-7, is as follows: EAGVTQFPSHSVIEKGQTVTLRCDPISGHDNLYWYRRVMGKEIKFLLHFVKESKQDESGMPNNRFLAERTGGTYSTLKVQPAELEDSGVYFCASSHFTGSNEQYFGPGTRLTVT.